The 10 T cell receptor beta chains listed next were all sequenced from one sample in a study of identical twins. In TCRdb, the 5' RACE reads were re-called with MiXCR into one record per CDR3 protein. The table shows 1,800,000 or so distinct CDR3 sequences, with about 30% occurring only once. Material for sequencing was cord blood. These receptors all stem from a newborn girl in good health.

This clonotype was recorded a few times. This chain connects TRBV3-1 to TRBJ2-3, with 7 bases fitting TRBD2. V gave up 0 bases and J gave up 3 bases; unmatched junction bases: 9. The germline gives CDR1 LGHDT, CDR2 YNNKEL (reference sequence). The CDR3 is 17 amino acids. The CDR3 DNA reads as TGTGCCAGCAGCCAAGAGAGCGGGGCCGATTCTACAGATACGCAGTATTTT. Protein sequence: CASSQESGADSTDTQYF.

This clonotype has at least ten counts. The chain recombines TRBV25-1 with TRBJ2-7; unclear D gene. The CDR3 runs to 12 residues. V was shortened by 0 bases and J by 1 base, with 1 base between the two germline ends. Germline CDR1 reads MGHDK; CDR2 reads SYGVNS. The CDR3 sequence is CASSEYSYEQYF. The CDR3 bases are TGTGCCAGCAGTGAATATTCCTACGAGCAGTACTTC.

As concerns this clonotype: At one end the junction does not follow the germline gene, possibly because of a read error. This chain uses TRBV7-2 with TRBJ1-6; no firm D call. CDR1 is SGHTA, CDR2 FQGNSA, per germline. The CDR3 covers 16 residues. DNA of the CDR3: TGTGCCAGCGGCTTAATCGGCCCGGGCCATAATTCACCCCTCCACTTT. This gives the protein CASGLIGPGHNSPLHF.

This clonotype was observed a handful of times. The rearrangement links TRBV28 to TRBJ2-1; weak D call: TRBD1 (5 bases). V was pared by 3 bases and J by 9 bases, with 9 bases between. CDR1 is MDHEN, CDR2 SYDVKM, per germline. The CDR3 is 12 amino acids. The chain's CDR3 is CASSFSDTEQFF. For the CDR3, the DNA is TGTGCCAGCAGTTTTTCGGACACTGAGCAGTTCTTC.

The rearrangement joins TRBV20-1 to TRBJ1-1; D might be TRBD1 (5 bases). V shed 0 bases and J shed 4 bases, with 27 bases lying between them. Germline CDR1 DFQATT, CDR2 SNEGSKA (reference sequence). CDR3 size: 19 residues. The CDR3 bases are TGCAGTGCTAGAGATCCGGGTCGCGGGGTGTCCAAGGGGATCACTGAAGCTTTCTTT. Translated: CSARDPGRGVSKGITEAFF.

The V call is TRBV30, the J call TRBJ2-3, with 9 bases identical to TRBD1. The CDR3 spans 14 residues. Unmatched junction bases numbered 3, after V lost 4 bases and J lost 1 base. The germline gives CDR1 GTSNPN, CDR2 SVGIG (reference sequence). CDR3 coding DNA: TGTGCCTGGACCCGGGACAGGGGCACAGATACGCAGTATTTT. This codes for CAWTRDRGTDTQYF.

The chain recombines TRBV6-1 with TRBJ1-2; the match to TRBD1 covers 11 bases. In germline, CDR1 is MNHNS, CDR2 SASEGT. V lost 4 bases and J lost 3; bases outside the gene matches: 4. CDR3 length: 15 residues. The CDR3 DNA reads TGTGCCAGCAGTGTGGACAGGGGGCTGTACTATGGCTACACCTTC. Amino acid sequence: CASSVDRGLYYGYTF.

V usage is TRBV20-1 and J usage is TRBJ2-7; D is unresolved. Germline V CDR1 and CDR2: DFQATT, SNEGSKA (reference sequence). The ends were cut back, 6 bases at V and 4 bases at J, with 16 bases in the middle. CDR3 length: 13 residues. CDR3 in amino acids: CSAKGAQLYEQYF. The CDR3 coding sequence is TGCAGTGCCAAAGGTGCACAGCTGTACGAGCAGTACTTC.

With regard to this clonotype: An end of the junction does not agree with germline; a read error may underlie this. The chain is built from TRBV5-1 and TRBJ2-4, with TRBD2 matching 11 bases. The CDR3 length is 16 residues. From germline, CDR1 is SGHRS and CDR2 YFSETQ. The CDR3 region is CASSFGGLAAKDIQYF. The CDR3 region has the DNA TGCGCCAGCAGCTTTGGGGGACTAGCGGCCAAAGACATTCAGTACTTC.

This clonotype was picked up a small number of times. V is TRBV20-1 and J is TRBJ1-6; possible D gene TRBD1, 5 bases. Looked up from germline, CDR1 is DFQATT and CDR2 is SNEGSKA (reference sequence). V was shortened by 3 bases and J by 0 bases, with 12 bases between the two germline ends. CDR3 length equals 16 residues. This chain's CDR3 is CSARADRSSYNSPLHF. CDR3 in DNA: TGCAGTGCTAGGGCCGACAGAAGCTCCTATAATTCACCCCTCCACTTT.